This T cell receptor (beta chain) was documented in a study of blood T cell repertoires in COVID-19. Across the whole study: The samples span acute and convalescent COVID-19 from the United States, Italy and Spain. Nucleic acid was either cDNA or gDNA, and it came from T cells, B-cell-depleted T cells, or PBMCs.

Original handling: Nucleated cell number was recorded as an estimate derived from reference gene primer amplification. Sequencing was performed with immunoSEQ multiplex PCR; in TCRdb, only in-frame clones are kept and a portion is missing. From that table come the V and J calls and clone size; the DNA was used to work out D and trimming. The table shows about 120,000 clones, with roughly nine tenths occurring only once. The Seattle patients, enrolled during active infection, were followed longitudinally. This clone was observed once. The clonotype originates from a man in his fifties or sixties with COVID-19, enrolled during active disease. The sample taken for sequencing was peripheral blood.

The CDR3 coding sequence is TGTGCCAGCAGCTTAGGACAGGGGGAAGCAGATACGCAGTATTTT. Protein sequence: CASSLGQGEADTQYF. The chain joins TRBV11-3 to TRBJ2-3, with 9 nucleotides matching TRBD1. CDR1 is SGHNT and CDR2 is YENEEA in the germline V gene. The V gene end was trimmed by 1 base and the J gene end by 4 bases; junction bases not matched to a gene: 3. CDR3 length: 15 residues.